This entry concerns a single T cell receptor beta chain. The antigen is unknown. This sample was included in a study of cytomegalovirus exposure and HLA in healthy donors. Study-wide findings and caveats: Common viral pathogens seemed, in a later analysis, to connect with several of the most significant clusters. Most CMV-associated TCR beta chains were later found to appear HLA-restricted. Investigators reported approximately 170 TCR beta chains as tied to cytomegalovirus. Reports indicate that TCR beta sequences accurately predicted the HLA-A and HLA-B alleles of most subjects.

Amplification used 60 Vbeta primers and 13 Jbeta primers. Here immunoSEQ multiplex PCR was the method, and the copy in TCRdb shows in-frame clones only, minus some. In total, the table holds approximately 150,000 clones. The TCR sequence derives from a male donor in good health and CMV-seronegative. The material sequenced was PBMCs.

The CDR3 loop is CASSSPWDSNNEQFF. For the CDR3, the DNA is TGCGCCAGCAGCTCCCCTTGGGACAGTAATAATGAGCAGTTCTTC. The genes are TRBV4-1 and TRBJ2-1; TRBD1 matches 7 bases. Per germline, CDR1 MGHRA and CDR2 YSYEKL. This CDR3 is built from 15 residues. J was trimmed by 7 bases and V by 5 bases; bases with no gene match: 11.